This record looks at one T cell receptor (beta chain) sequence and its context. This entry comes from a study of control samples from healthy donors and cancer patients. TCRdb's table, derived via immunoSEQ multiplex PCR, lists solely in-frame clones and lacks some. The table includes about 49,000 clones, about 86% detected once. Trimming cost V 2 bases and J 0 bases, with 10 bases left between them. The CDR3 loop spans 15 amino acids. Germline values: CDR1 SGHTA, CDR2 FQGNSA. The source material was PBMCs. The rearrangement links TRBV7-2 to TRBJ1-2; D remains unclear. This receptor was taken from a woman aged 45 to 65 with lung cancer. The chain's CDR3 is CASSLSRDTNYGYTF. The CDR3 bases are TGTGCCAGCAGCTTAAGTAGGGATACTAACTATGGCTACACCTTC.